This TCR beta chain was identified during a study of response to subunit inactivated influenza vaccine. Study-wide points: It was the authors' suggestion that each seasonal influenza vaccination recruits few new T cells.

From the RT-PCR reads, TCRdb called clonotypes with MiXCR, one entry per CDR3 protein. The sample carries roughly 700,000 distinct CDR3 sequences, about 15% recorded once. Notes on this clonotype: Its antigen is not known. Compared with germline, one end of the junction differs, possibly owing to a read error.

The CDR3 totals 15 residues. Germline-derived CDR1 and CDR2 are SEHNR and FQNEAQ (reference sequence). The sequencing here drew on PBMCs from blood, taken less than 15 days before vaccination. This receptor was identified in a man aged 45 to 65 who received an inactivated influenza vaccine. The chain links TRBV7-9 to TRBJ2-1; D might be TRBD1 or TRBD2, each matching 5 bases. The CDR3 sequence is CASRLVRGPYNEQFF. The CDR3 DNA sequence: TGTGCCAGCAGATTAGTACGGGGCCCGTACAATGAGCAGTTCTTC.